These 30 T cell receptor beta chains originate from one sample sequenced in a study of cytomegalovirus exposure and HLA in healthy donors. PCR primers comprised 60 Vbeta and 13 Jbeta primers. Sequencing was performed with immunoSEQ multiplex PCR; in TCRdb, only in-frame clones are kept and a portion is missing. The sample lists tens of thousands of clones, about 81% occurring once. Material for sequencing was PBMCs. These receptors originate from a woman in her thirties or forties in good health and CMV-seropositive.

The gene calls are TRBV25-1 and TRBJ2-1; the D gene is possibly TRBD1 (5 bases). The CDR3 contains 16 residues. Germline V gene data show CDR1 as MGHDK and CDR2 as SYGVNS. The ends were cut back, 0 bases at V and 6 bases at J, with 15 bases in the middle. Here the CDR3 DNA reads TGTGCCAGCAGTGAATACAGGGCCCCCTCACCCAATGAGCAGTTCTTC. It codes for CASSEYRAPSPNEQFF.

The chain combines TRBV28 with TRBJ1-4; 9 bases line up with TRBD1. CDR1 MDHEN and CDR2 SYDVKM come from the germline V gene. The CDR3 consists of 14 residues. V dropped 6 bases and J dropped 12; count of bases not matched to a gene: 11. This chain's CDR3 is CASRPTGGWEELFF. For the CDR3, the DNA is TGTGCCAGCAGGCCGACAGGGGGTTGGGAGGAACTGTTTTTT.

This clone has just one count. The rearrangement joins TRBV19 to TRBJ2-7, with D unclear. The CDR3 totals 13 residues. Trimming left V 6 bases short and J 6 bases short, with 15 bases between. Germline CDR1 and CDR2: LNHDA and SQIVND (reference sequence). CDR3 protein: CASSGLNRVEQYF. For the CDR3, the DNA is TGTGCCAGTAGCGGCCTCAACCGGGTCGAGCAGTACTTC.

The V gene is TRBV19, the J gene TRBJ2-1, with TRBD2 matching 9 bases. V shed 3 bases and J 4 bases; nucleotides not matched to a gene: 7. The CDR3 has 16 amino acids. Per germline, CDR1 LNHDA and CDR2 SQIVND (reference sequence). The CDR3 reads CASSIRAGGGYNEQFF. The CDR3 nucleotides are TGTGCCAGTAGTATCAGAGCGGGGGGCGGGTACAATGAGCAGTTCTTC.

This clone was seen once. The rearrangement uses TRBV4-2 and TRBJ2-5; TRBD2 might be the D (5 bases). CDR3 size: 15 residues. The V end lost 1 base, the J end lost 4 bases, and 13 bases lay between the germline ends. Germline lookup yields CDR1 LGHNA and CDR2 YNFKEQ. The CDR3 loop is CASSQAREGPETQYF. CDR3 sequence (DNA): TGTGCCAGCAGCCAAGCCCGGGAAGGCCCAGAGACCCAGTACTTC.

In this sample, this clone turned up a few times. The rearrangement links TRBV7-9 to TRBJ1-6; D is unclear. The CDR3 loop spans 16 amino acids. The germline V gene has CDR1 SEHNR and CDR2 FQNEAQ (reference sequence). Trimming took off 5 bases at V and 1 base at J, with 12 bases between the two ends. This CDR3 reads CASSQSRLSYNSPLHF. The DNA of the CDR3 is TGTGCCAGCAGCCAAAGCCGTTTATCCTATAATTCACCCCTCCACTTT.

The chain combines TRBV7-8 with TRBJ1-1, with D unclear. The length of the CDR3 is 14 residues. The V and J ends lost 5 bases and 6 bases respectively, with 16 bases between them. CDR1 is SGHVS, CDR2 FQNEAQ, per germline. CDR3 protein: CASSPGTFSPEAFF. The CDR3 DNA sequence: TGTGCCAGCAGCCCGGGAACTTTCAGCCCTGAAGCTTTCTTT.

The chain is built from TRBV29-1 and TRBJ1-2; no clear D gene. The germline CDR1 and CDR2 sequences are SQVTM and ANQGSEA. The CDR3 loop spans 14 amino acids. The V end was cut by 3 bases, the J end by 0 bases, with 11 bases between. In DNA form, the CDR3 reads TGCAGCGTTGAGGGCGGGGATTCTAACTATGGCTACACCTTC. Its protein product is CSVEGGDSNYGYTF.

The CDR3 DNA follows: TGTGCCAGCAGTTACTCAGGGGGCGACGATAATTCACCCCTCCACTTT. This encodes CASSYSGGDDNSPLHF. V is TRBV6-5 and J is TRBJ1-6, with 7 bases aligning to TRBD1. Germline V lookup: CDR1 MNHEY, CDR2 SVGAGI. The V and J ends lost 0 bases and 5 bases, in that order; junction bases with no gene match: 4. The CDR3 loop spans 16 amino acids.

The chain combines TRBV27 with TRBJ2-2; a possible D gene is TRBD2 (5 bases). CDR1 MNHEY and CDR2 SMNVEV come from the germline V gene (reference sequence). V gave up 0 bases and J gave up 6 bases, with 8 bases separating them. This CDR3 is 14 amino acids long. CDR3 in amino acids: CASSLSRAAGELFF. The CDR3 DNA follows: TGTGCCAGCAGTTTATCGAGGGCGGCCGGGGAGCTGTTTTTT.

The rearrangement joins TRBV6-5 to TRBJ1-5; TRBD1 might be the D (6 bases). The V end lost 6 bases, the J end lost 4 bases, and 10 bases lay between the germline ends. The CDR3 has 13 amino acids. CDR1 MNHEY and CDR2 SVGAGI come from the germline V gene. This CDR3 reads CASRRTANQPQHF. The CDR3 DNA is TGTGCCAGCAGAAGGACAGCTAATCAGCCCCAGCATTTT.

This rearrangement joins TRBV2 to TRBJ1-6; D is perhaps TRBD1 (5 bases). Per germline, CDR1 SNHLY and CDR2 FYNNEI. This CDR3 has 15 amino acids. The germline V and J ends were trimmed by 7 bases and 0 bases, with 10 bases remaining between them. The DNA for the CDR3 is TGTGCCAGCACCCAGGGTAACTCCTATAATTCACCCCTCCACTTT. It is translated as CASTQGNSYNSPLHF. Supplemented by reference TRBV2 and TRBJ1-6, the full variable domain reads EPEVTQTPSHQVTQMGQEVILRCVPISNHLYFYWYRQILGQKVEFLVSFYNNEISEKSEIFDDQFSVERPDGSNFTLKIRSTKLEDSAMYFCASTQGNSYNSPLHFGNGTRLTVT.

CDR3 loop: CASSTTGSTEAFF. The CDR3 DNA is TGTGCCAGTAGTACCACAGGGAGCACTGAAGCTTTCTTT. The genes are TRBV19 and TRBJ1-1; a possible D gene is TRBD1 (6 bases). The germline V and J ends were trimmed by 4 bases and 4 bases, with 10 bases remaining between them. Germline values: CDR1 LNHDA, CDR2 SQIVND (reference sequence). CDR3 length equals 13 residues.

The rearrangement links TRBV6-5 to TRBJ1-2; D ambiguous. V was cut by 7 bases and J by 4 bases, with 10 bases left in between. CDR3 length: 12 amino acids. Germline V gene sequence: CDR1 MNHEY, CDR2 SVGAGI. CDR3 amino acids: CASTDNLYGYTF. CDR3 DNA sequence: TGTGCCAGCACAGACAACCTCTATGGCTACACCTTC.

CDR3 region: CASTQNTEAFF. The DNA of the CDR3 is TGTGCCAGCACACAGAACACTGAAGCTTTCTTT. The chain couples TRBV6-1 to TRBJ1-1, with D unclear. Germline loops: CDR1 MNHNS, CDR2 SASEGT. Trimming removed 7 bases at V and 1 base at J, with 4 bases between. CDR3 length: 11 amino acids.

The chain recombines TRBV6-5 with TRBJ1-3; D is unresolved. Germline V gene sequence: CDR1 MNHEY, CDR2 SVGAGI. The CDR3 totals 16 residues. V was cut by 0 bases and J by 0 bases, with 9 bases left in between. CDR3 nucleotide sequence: TGTGCCAGCAGTTACTCCTTCGTAAACTCTGGAAACACCATATATTTT. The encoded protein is CASSYSFVNSGNTIYF.

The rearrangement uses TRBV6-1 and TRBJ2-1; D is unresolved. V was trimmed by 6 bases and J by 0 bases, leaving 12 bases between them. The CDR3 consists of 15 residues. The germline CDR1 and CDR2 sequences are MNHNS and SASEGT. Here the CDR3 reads CASRANTYSYNEQFF. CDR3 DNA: TGTGCCAGCAGAGCGAACACCTACTCCTACAATGAGCAGTTCTTC.

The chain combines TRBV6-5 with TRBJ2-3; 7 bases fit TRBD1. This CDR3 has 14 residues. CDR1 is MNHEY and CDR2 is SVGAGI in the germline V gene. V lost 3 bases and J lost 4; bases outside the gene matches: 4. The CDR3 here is CASSYRGHADTQYF. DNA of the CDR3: TGTGCCAGCAGTTATAGGGGGCACGCAGATACGCAGTATTTT.

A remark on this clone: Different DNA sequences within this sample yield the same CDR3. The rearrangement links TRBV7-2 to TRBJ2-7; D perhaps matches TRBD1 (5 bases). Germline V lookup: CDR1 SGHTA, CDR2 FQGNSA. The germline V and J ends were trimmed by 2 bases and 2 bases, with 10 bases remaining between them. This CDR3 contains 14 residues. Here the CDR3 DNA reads TGTGCCAGCAGCTTACCAGGGAAACCCTACGAGCAGTACTTC. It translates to CASSLPGKPYEQYF.

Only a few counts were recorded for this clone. In DNA form, the CDR3 reads TGTGCCAGCAGCCCGGTAGGGGCGGGGGCCCACAATGAGCAGTTCTTC. Its translation: CASSPVGAGAHNEQFF. The V call is TRBV2, the J call TRBJ2-1, with TRBD2 as a possible D gene (7 bases). Trimming stripped 6 bases from V and 5 bases from J, with 20 bases between. Germline lookup yields CDR1 SNHLY and CDR2 FYNNEI. The CDR3 contains 16 residues.

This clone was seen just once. In DNA form, the CDR3 reads TGTGCCAGCAGCTTTCAAGGGGTCTCTGGAAACACCATATATTTT. It codes for CASSFQGVSGNTIYF. The chain links TRBV5-6 to TRBJ1-3; possible D gene TRBD1, 5 bases. The CDR3 contains 15 residues. Germline V gene data show CDR1 as SGHDT and CDR2 as YYEEEE. V gave up 2 bases and J gave up 0 bases, with 9 bases separating them.

The CDR3 DNA follows: TGTGCCAGTGGGGGGGCAGCCGTGGCGAACACTGAAGCTTTCTTT. This encodes CASGGAAVANTEAFF. This chain joins TRBV19 and TRBJ1-1; a possible D gene is TRBD1 (6 bases). Looked up from germline, CDR1 is LNHDA and CDR2 is SQIVND (reference sequence). V gave up 8 bases and J gave up 1 base, with 17 bases separating them. This CDR3 is 15 amino acids long.

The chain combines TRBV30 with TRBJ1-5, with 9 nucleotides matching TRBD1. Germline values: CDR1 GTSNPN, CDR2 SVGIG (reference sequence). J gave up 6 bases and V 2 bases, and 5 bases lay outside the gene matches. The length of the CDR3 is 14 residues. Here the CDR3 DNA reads TGTGCCTGGAGTCAACAGGGGGCTGGTCAGCCCCAGCATTTT. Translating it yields CAWSQQGAGQPQHF.

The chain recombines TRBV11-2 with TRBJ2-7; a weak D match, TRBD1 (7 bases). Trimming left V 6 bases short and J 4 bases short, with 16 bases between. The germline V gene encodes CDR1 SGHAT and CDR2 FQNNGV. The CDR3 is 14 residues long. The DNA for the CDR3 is TGTGCCAGCAGGCGTAGCGGACAGGAATACGAGCAGTACTTC. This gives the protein CASRRSGQEYEQYF.

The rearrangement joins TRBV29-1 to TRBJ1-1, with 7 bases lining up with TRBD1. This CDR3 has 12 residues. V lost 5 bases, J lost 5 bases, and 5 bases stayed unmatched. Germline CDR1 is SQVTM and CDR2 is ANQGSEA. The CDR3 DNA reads TGCAGCGTTACAGGGGTGGGGACTGAAGCTTTCTTT. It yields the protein CSVTGVGTEAFF.

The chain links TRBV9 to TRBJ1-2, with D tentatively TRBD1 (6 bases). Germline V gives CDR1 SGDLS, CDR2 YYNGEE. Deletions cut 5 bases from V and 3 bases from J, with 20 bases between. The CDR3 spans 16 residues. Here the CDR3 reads CASRDATGQLDYGYTF. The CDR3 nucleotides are TGTGCCAGCAGAGACGCCACCGGACAGTTGGACTATGGCTACACCTTC.

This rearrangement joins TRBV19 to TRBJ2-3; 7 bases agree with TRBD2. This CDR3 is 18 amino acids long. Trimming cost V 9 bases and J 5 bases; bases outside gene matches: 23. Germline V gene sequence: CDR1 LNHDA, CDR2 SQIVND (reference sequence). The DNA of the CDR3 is TGTGCCAGCTCCATGGCGGCCAGCGGGATACAAGGATTAGATACGCAGTATTTT. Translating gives CASSMAASGIQGLDTQYF.

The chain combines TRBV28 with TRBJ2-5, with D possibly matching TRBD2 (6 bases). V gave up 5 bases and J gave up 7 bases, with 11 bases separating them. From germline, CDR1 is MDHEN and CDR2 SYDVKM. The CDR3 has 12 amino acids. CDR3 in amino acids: CASSRDLGTQYF. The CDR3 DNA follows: TGTGCCAGCAGTCGGGACTTGGGGACCCAGTACTTC.

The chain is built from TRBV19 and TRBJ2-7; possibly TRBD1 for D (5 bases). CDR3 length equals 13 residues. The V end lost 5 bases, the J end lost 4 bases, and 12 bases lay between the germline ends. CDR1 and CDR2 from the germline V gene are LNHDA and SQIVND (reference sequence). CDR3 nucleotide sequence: TGTGCCAGTAGTTTCGCCAGGGATTACGAGCAGTACTTC. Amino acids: CASSFARDYEQYF. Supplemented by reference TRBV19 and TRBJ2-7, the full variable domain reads DGGITQSPKYLFRKEGQNVTLSCEQNLNHDAMYWYRQDPGQGLRLIYYSQIVNDFQKGDIAEGYSVSREKKESFPLTVTSAQKNPTAFYLCASSFARDYEQYFGPGTRLTVT.

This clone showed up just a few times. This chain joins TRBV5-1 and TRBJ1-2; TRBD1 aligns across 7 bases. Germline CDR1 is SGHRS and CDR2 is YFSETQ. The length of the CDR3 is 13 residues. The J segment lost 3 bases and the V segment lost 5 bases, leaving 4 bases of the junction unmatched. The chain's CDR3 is CASSSGTDYGYTF. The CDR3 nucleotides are TGCGCCAGCAGTTCCGGGACAGACTATGGCTACACCTTC.